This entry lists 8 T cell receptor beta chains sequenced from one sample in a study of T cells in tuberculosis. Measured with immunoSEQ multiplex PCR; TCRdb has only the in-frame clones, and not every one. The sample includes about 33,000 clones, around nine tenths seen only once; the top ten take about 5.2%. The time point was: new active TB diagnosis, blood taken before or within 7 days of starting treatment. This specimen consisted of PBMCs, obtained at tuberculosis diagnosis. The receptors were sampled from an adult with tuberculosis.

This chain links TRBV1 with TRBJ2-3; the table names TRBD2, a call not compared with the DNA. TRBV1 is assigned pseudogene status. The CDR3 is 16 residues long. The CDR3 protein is CTSSQEGGINTDTQYF. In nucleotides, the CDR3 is TGCACCAGCAGCCAAGAAGGAGGGATTAACACAGATACGCAGTATTTT.

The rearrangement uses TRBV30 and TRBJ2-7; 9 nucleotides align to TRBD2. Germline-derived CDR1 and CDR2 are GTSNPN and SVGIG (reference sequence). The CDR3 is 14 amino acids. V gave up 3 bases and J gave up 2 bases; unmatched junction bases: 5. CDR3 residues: CAWRTSGITYEQYF. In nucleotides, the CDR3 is TGTGCCTGGAGGACTAGCGGCATTACCTACGAGCAGTACTTC.

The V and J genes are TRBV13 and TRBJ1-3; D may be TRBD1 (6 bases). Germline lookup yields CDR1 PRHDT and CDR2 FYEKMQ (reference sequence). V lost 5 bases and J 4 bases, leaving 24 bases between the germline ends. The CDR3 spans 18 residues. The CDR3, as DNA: TGTGCCAGCAGCAACAGGGACACCGCACCCAGTGGAGGAAACACCATATATTTT. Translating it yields CASSNRDTAPSGGNTIYF.

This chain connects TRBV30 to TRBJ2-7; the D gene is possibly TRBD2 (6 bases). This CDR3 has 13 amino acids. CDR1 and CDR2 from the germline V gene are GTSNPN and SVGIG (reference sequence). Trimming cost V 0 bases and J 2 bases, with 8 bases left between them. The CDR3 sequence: CAWSVGEAYEQYF. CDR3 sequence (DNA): TGTGCCTGGAGTGTCGGGGAGGCCTACGAGCAGTACTTC.

This CDR3 is CASSEQATSERSGELFF. The DNA of the CDR3 is TGTGCCAGCAGTGAACAAGCGACTAGCGAGCGGTCCGGGGAGCTGTTTTTT. This rearrangement joins TRBV6-4 to TRBJ2-2; 8 bases align to TRBD2. The CDR3 runs to 17 residues. In germline, CDR1 is MRHNA, CDR2 SNTAGT. V lost 3 bases to trimming and J lost 6 bases; unmatched junction nucleotides: 12.

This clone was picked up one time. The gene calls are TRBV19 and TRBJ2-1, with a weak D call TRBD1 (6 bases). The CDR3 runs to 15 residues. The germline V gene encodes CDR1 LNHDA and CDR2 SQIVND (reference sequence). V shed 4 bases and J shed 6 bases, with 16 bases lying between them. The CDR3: CASSTSTGRINEQFF. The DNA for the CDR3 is TGTGCCAGTAGTACTTCGACAGGACGGATCAATGAGCAGTTCTTC.

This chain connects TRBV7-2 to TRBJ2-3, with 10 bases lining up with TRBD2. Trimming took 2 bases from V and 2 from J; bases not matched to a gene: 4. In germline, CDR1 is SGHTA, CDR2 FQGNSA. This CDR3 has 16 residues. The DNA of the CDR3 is TGTGCCAGCAGCTTAAATAGCGGGGGGTCCACAGATACGCAGTATTTT. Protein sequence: CASSLNSGGSTDTQYF.

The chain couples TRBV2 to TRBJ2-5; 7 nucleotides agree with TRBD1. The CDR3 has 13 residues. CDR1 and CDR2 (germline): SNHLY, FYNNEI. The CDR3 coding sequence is TGTGGGACACAGGGGCGATCCCAAGAGACCCAGTACTTC. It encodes CGTQGRSQETQYF.